Sequencing of this T cell receptor (beta chain) was carried out in a study of PD-1 blockade in classical Hodgkin lymphoma. The protocol was immunoSEQ multiplex PCR, while the TCRdb copy is restricted to in-frame clones and leaves out a portion. The profile shows 40,000 or so clones, 75% to 85% of them singletons. Every patient was affected by relapse after autologous stem cell transplantation, while exposure to brentuximab vedotin was not uniform. Sequencing used peripheral blood mononuclear cells (PBMCs), obtained at baseline. The sequence was collected from a human donor with classical Hodgkin lymphoma.

The CDR3 DNA reads TGCGCCAGCAGCCAAGATCAAGACAGGCGGGAGACCCAGTACTTC. It encodes CASSQDQDRRETQYF. J is TRBJ2-5 and V is TRBV4-1; perhaps TRBD1 as D (6 bases). This CDR3 is built from 15 residues. Trimming removed 0 bases at V and 5 bases at J, with 13 bases between. From germline, CDR1 is MGHRA and CDR2 YSYEKL.